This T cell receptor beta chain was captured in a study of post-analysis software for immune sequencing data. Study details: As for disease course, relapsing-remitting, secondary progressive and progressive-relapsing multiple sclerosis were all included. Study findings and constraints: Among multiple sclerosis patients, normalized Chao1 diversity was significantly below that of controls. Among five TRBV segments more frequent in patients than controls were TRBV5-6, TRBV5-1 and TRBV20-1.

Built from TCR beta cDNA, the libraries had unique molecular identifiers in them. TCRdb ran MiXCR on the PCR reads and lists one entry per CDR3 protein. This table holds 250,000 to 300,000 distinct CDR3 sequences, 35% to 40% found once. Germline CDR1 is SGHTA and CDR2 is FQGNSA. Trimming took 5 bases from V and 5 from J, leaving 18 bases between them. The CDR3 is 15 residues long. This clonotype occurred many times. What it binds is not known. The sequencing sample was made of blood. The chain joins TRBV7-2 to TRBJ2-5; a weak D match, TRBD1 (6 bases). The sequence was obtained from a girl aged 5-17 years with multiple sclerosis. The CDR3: CASSVQGRGRETQYF. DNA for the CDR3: TGTGCCAGCAGCGTACAGGGAAGAGGGCGCGAGACCCAGTACTTC.